This entry features one T cell receptor beta chain sequence. These data originate in a study of blood T cell repertoires in COVID-19. Looking at the study overall: The study drew acute and convalescent COVID-19 samples from the United States, Italy and Spain.

Cohorts were assigned according to the clinical history that participants reported. TCRdb's table, derived via immunoSEQ multiplex PCR, lists solely in-frame clones and lacks some. The sample yields some 250,000 clones, just over 85% seen once. V was clipped by 0 bases and J by 8 bases, with 10 bases between them. The V gene's germline CDR1 is LNHNV and CDR2 YYDKDF (reference sequence). The CDR3 loop spans 13 amino acids. The receptor was derived from a man between 18 and 35 years old who had recovered from COVID-19. This chain connects TRBV15 to TRBJ1-2; D remains ambiguous. The sample taken for sequencing was PBMCs or T cells enriched from blood (not recorded which). The chain's CDR3 is CATSRDRASGYTF. CDR3 DNA sequence: TGTGCCACCAGCAGAGATCGAGCGAGCGGCTACACCTTC.